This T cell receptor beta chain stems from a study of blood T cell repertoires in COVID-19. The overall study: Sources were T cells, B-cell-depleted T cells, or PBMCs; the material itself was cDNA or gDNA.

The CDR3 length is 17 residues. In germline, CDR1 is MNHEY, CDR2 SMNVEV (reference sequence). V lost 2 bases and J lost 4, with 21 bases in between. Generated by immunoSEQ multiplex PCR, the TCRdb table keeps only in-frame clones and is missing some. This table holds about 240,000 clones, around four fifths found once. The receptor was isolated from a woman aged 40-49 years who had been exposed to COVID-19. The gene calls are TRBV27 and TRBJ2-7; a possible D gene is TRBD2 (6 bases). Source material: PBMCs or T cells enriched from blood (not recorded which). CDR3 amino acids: CASSLSVKETRLYEQYF. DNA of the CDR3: TGTGCCAGCAGTTTAAGTGTTAAAGAGACTAGGCTGTACGAGCAGTACTTC.